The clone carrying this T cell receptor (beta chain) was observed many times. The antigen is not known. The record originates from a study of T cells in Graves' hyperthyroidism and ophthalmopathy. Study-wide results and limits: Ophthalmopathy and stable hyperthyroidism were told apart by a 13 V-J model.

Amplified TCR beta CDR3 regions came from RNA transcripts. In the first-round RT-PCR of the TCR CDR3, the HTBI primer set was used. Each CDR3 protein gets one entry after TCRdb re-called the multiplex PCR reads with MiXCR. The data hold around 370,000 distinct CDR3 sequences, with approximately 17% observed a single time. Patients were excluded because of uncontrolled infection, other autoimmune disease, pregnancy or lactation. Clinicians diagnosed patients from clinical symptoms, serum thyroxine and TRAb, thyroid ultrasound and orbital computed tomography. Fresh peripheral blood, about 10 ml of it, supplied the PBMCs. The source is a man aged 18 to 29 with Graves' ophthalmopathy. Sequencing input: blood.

The CDR3 nucleotides are TGTGCCAGCAGCTCAGATGAAGCTTTCTTT. It specifies CASSSDEAFF. The chain has TRBV7-9 and TRBJ1-1, with no clear D. The CDR3 consists of 10 residues. With 4 bases removed from V and 7 bases from J, the gap between germline ends came to 4 bases. The germline V gene encodes CDR1 SEHNR and CDR2 FQNEAQ (reference sequence).